A single sample gave rise to the 4 T cell receptor beta chains below, sequenced in a study of shared clonotypes between healthy human individuals. Data came from immunoSEQ multiplex PCR; TCRdb stores just in-frame clones and leaves some out. The profile shows approximately 980,000 clones, more than 75% of them singletons. Sequencing was performed on memory CD4+ T cells sorted from blood. Subset meaning: CD45RA-negative fraction. The receptors were gathered from a man aged 18 to 29 in good health.

Only a few counts were recorded for this clone. CDR3 residues: CASSSHGREFF. The CDR3 DNA is TGCGCCAGCAGCTCTCATGGTCGGGAGTTCTTC. This chain links TRBV5-1 with TRBJ2-1; the D is unclear. V dropped 3 bases and J dropped 14 bases, with 12 bases sitting between them. Germline V gene data show CDR1 as SGHRS and CDR2 as YFSETQ. The CDR3 extends over 11 amino acids.

The DNA for the CDR3 is TGTGCCAGTACCCCCCAGCACTATAATGAAAAACTGTTTTTT. Its protein product is CASTPQHYNEKLFF. This rearrangement joins TRBV19 to TRBJ1-4; D remains ambiguous. The CDR3 length is 14 residues. Germline V CDR1 and CDR2: LNHDA, SQIVND (reference sequence). V lost 7 bases to trimming and J lost 4 bases, with 13 bases between them. Based on the CDR3 plus reference TRBV19 and TRBJ1-4, the full variable domain is DGGITQSPKYLFRKEGQNVTLSCEQNLNHDAMYWYRQDPGQGLRLIYYSQIVNDFQKGDIAEGYSVSREKKESFPLTVTSAQKNPTAFYLCASTPQHYNEKLFFGSGTQLSVL.

With respect to this clone: Other DNA sequences from this sample encode an identical CDR3 as well. V gene TRBV5-1 combines with J gene TRBJ2-5, with TRBD2 identical over 8 bases. With 4 bases clipped from V and 5 bases from J, the junction kept 10 bases outside the gene matches. The V gene's germline CDR1 is SGHRS and CDR2 YFSETQ. The CDR3 sequence is 15 residues long. The CDR3 region is CASSLYGGAGETQYF. The CDR3 nucleotides read TGCGCCAGCAGCCTCTACGGGGGGGCCGGGGAGACCCAGTACTTC.

The table lists this clone with a few counts. The J gene is TRBJ2-5, the V gene TRBV10-2, with no clear D. The CDR3 runs 15 residues. Trimming pared 4 bases from V and 1 base from J, leaving 13 bases between. Germline CDR1 reads WSHSY; CDR2 reads SAAADI. The CDR3 here is CASSVSAGAQETQYF. The CDR3 DNA reads as TGCGCCAGCAGTGTTTCGGCAGGAGCCCAAGAGACCCAGTACTTC.